These 20 T cell receptor beta chains came from one sample sequenced in a study of shared clonotypes between healthy human individuals. CD45RO-negative CD8 cells positively selected for CCR7 made up the naive population, which excluded terminally differentiated effector memory CD45RA+ cells. Profiling relied on immunoSEQ multiplex PCR, and the TCRdb table lists in-frame clones only, not all of them. The sample lists about 2.1 million clones, approximately 94% occurring once. Sequences were obtained from naive CD8+ T cells from PBMCs. These receptors were obtained from a man aged 18 to 30 in good health. Some clones in this sample may be carry-over from other donors' samples.

The chain uses TRBV5-1 and TRBJ2-7, with 11 nucleotides matching TRBD2. Per the germline V gene, CDR1 is SGHRS and CDR2 is YFSETQ. The CDR3 extends over 13 amino acids. V lost 6 bases, J lost 3 bases, and 2 bases stayed unmatched. CDR3 nucleotides: TGCGCCAGCAAAGGGACTAGCGGCTACGAGCAGTACTTC. Translating gives CASKGTSGYEQYF.

This clone was counted a single time. The chain links TRBV27 to TRBJ2-5; 13 bases line up with TRBD2. Per germline, CDR1 MNHEY and CDR2 SMNVEV (reference sequence). Trimming at V came to 6 bases and at J to 4 bases, leaving 5 bases not matched to a gene. This CDR3 is built from 15 residues. CDR3 sequence reads: CASSPRLAGGETQYF. The CDR3 bases are TGTGCCAGCAGCCCCCGACTAGCGGGAGGAGAGACCCAGTACTTC.

This chain connects TRBV7-9 to TRBJ2-7, with D hard to call. Germline lookup yields CDR1 SEHNR and CDR2 FQNEAQ (reference sequence). V lost 5 bases and J lost 2, with 16 bases in between. The CDR3 consists of 15 residues. CDR3 bases: TGTGCCAGCAGCCGAGCAGACATCCTCACCTACGAGCAGTACTTC. Translated: CASSRADILTYEQYF.

The V and J genes are TRBV4-2 and TRBJ2-4; D not certain. The CDR3 is 14 amino acids. Germline-derived CDR1 and CDR2 are LGHNA and YNFKEQ. Trimming pared 1 base from V and 8 bases from J, leaving 12 bases between. CDR3 region: CASSQGVILDIQYF. The CDR3 region has the DNA TGTGCCAGCAGCCAAGGTGTAATTCTTGACATTCAGTACTTC.

CDR3 sequence reads: CASSNGLAGGLDEQFF. The CDR3 DNA reads TGTGCCAGCTCCAACGGCCTAGCGGGAGGGCTAGATGAGCAGTTCTTC. The chain combines TRBV2 with TRBJ2-1; 12 nucleotides match TRBD2. The CDR3 has 16 amino acids. V dropped 8 bases and J dropped 8; count of bases not matched to a gene: 13. Germline V gene data show CDR1 as SNHLY and CDR2 as FYNNEI.

This clone was recorded only once. At one boundary the junction diverges from the germline segment, which might be a read error. The genes are TRBV7-3 and TRBJ1-1, with 7 bases that match TRBD1. The CDR3 has 15 residues. Germline V gene lookup returns CDR1 SGHTA and CDR2 FQGTGA. The CDR3 bases are TGTGCCAGCAGCCTAACAGGGGACTGGAACACTGAAGCTTTCTTT. Translated, it gives CASSLTGDWNTEAFF.

The CDR3 DNA sequence: TGTGCCAGCAGCTTAAACCTCACAGACTACGAGCAGTACTTC. It specifies CASSLNLTDYEQYF. The chain links TRBV7-3 to TRBJ2-7; D not certain. Germline V gene lookup returns CDR1 SGHTA and CDR2 FQGTGA. The CDR3 sequence is 14 residues long. Trimming took 1 base from V and 3 from J, leaving 10 bases between them. Filled out from reference TRBV7-3 and TRBJ2-7, the complete variable domain reads GAGVSQTPSNKVTEKGKYVELRCDPISGHTALYWYRQSLGQGPEFLIYFQGTGAADDSGLPNDRFFAVRPEGSVSTLKIQRTERGDSAVYLCASSLNLTDYEQYFGPGTRLTVT.

This chain uses TRBV11-2 with TRBJ2-1, with D possibly matching TRBD2 (5 bases). The CDR3 sequence is 14 residues long. V was clipped by 3 bases and J by 5 bases, with 11 bases between them. Germline loops: CDR1 SGHAT, CDR2 FQNNGV. In DNA, the CDR3 is TGTGCCAGCAGCTTTGATAGCGTTCACAATGAGCAGTTCTTC. Translation: CASSFDSVHNEQFF.

The chain joins TRBV13 to TRBJ2-4, with D uncertain. This CDR3 comprises 14 residues. Germline V gene data show CDR1 as PRHDT and CDR2 as FYEKMQ (reference sequence). Trimming cost V 3 bases and J 2 bases, with 8 bases left between them. The CDR3 sequence: CASSFRGTKNIQYF. The CDR3 DNA is TGTGCCAGCAGCTTTAGAGGCACCAAAAACATTCAGTACTTC.

J is TRBJ2-7 and V is TRBV5-1; the D gene could be TRBD1 or TRBD2 (6 bases each). Trimming removed 4 bases from V and 6 bases from J, with 14 bases in between. The CDR3 runs to 13 residues. CDR1 and CDR2 from the germline V gene are SGHRS and YFSETQ. The DNA of the CDR3 is TGCGCCAGCAGCCTAGAACAGGGAGGCGAGCAGTACTTC. Encoded protein: CASSLEQGGEQYF.

The chain couples TRBV25-1 to TRBJ1-2; the D gene is possibly TRBD1 (6 bases). This CDR3 contains 14 residues. Between the trimmed V and J ends, which lost 6 bases and 5 bases, there was a span of 16 bases. In germline, CDR1 is MGHDK, CDR2 SYGVNS. The CDR3 DNA sequence: TGTGCCAGCAGAAGGGGGGGACCTGAGTATGGCTACACCTTC. Protein product: CASRRGGPEYGYTF.

The rearrangement links TRBV27 to TRBJ2-1; 8 nucleotides align to TRBD2. The CDR3 is 15 amino acids. Looked up from germline, CDR1 is MNHEY and CDR2 is SMNVEV (reference sequence). After removal of 6 bases from V and 0 bases from J, the junction contained 4 bases not matched to a gene. The CDR3 sequence is CASRLAGSSYNEQFF. Here the CDR3 DNA reads TGTGCCAGCAGGCTAGCGGGTAGCTCCTACAATGAGCAGTTCTTC.

The chain is built from TRBV6-1 and TRBJ2-7; D possibly matches TRBD1 or TRBD2 (6 bases each). The CDR3 extends over 16 amino acids. V lost 4 bases and J lost 3, with 19 bases in between. CDR1 and CDR2 (germline): MNHNS, SASEGT. In nucleotides, the CDR3 is TGTGCCAGCAGTGTATCCTACCGGGGGCAGAACTACGAGCAGTACTTC. It encodes CASSVSYRGQNYEQYF.

This chain connects TRBV11-1 to TRBJ2-5; D gene unclear. This CDR3 region has 13 residues. The germline gives CDR1 SGHAT, CDR2 FQDESV (reference sequence). V lost 4 bases and J 9 bases, leaving 15 bases between the germline ends. CDR3 amino acids: CASSSILEMSQYF. In DNA, the CDR3 is TGTGCCAGCAGCTCCATCCTGGAGATGTCCCAGTACTTC.

The J gene is TRBJ1-4, the V gene TRBV14; 8 bases map to TRBD1. The CDR3 length is 14 residues. CDR1 is SGHDN and CDR2 is FVKESK in the germline V gene. The ends lost 3 bases at V and 5 bases at J; junction bases unmatched: 2. CDR3 in DNA: TGTGCCAGCAGCCACACAGGGGGAAATGAAAAACTGTTTTTT. Amino acid sequence: CASSHTGGNEKLFF.

This clone was counted only a few times. The same CDR3 arises from other DNA sequences in this sample as well. The chain employs TRBV27 and TRBJ2-1; no clear D. This CDR3 has 13 amino acids. V gave up 0 bases and J gave up 5 bases, with 5 bases separating them. CDR1 is MNHEY, CDR2 SMNVEV, per germline (reference sequence). The CDR3 DNA reads TGTGCCAGCAGTTTATCTCTGAACAATGAGCAGTTCTTC. This gives the protein CASSLSLNNEQFF.

This chain joins TRBV14 and TRBJ1-2, with no clear D. V lost 4 bases, J lost 4 bases, and 10 bases lay in between. The CDR3 is 13 residues long. Looked up from germline, CDR1 is SGHDN and CDR2 is FVKESK. CDR3 region: CASSPRAGYGYTF. DNA for the CDR3: TGTGCCAGCAGCCCCCGAGCAGGCTATGGCTACACCTTC.

The chain carries TRBV9 and TRBJ2-7; a possible D gene is TRBD1 (6 bases). This CDR3 spans 15 amino acids. Germline V gene lookup returns CDR1 SGDLS and CDR2 YYNGEE. Trimming cost V 4 bases and J 3 bases, with 17 bases left between them. CDR3 DNA: TGTGCCAGCAGCTCCGGGTGGACAGCGAACTACGAGCAGTACTTC. This sequence encodes CASSSGWTANYEQYF.

The chain uses TRBV28 and TRBJ2-3; a weak D match, TRBD1 (6 bases). Germline CDR1 MDHEN, CDR2 SYDVKM. This CDR3 region has 14 residues. Trimming shortened V by 6 bases and J by 1 base, and 11 bases separated the two germline ends. CDR3 loop: CASSNRVGTDTQYF. The CDR3 DNA reads as TGTGCCAGCAGCAACAGGGTAGGCACAGATACGCAGTATTTT.

This clone was seen once. This sequence joins TRBV25-1 and TRBJ1-5; possibly TRBD1 for D (5 bases). Trimming took 4 bases from V and 6 from J, leaving 10 bases between them. CDR3 length: 13 residues. Germline lookup yields CDR1 MGHDK and CDR2 SYGVNS. The CDR3 spells CASSGWGSQPQHF. CDR3 coding DNA: TGTGCCAGCAGTGGGTGGGGCAGTCAGCCCCAGCATTTT.